This passage covers 23 T cell receptor beta chains from one sample sequenced in a study of T cells in Graves' hyperthyroidism and ophthalmopathy. Amplification of TCR beta CDR3 regions used RNA as the template. HTBI primers were used for first-round RT-PCR of the TCR CDR3. TCRdb re-called the multiplex PCR reads with MiXCR, one entry per CDR3 protein. The table has hundreds of thousands of distinct CDR3 sequences, around 13% seen once. Sequencing was done on a sample of blood. These receptors were taken from a woman aged 45-65 years with Graves' ophthalmopathy.

Many counts were recorded for this clonotype. The CDR3 loop reads CASSYSPLTGLYNEQFF. The CDR3 DNA is TGTGCCAGCAGTTACTCACCACTGACAGGGCTCTACAATGAGCAGTTCTTC. V is TRBV6-2 or TRBV6-3 and J is TRBJ2-1; 7 bases are shared with TRBD1. Per the germline V gene, CDR1 is MNHEY and CDR2 is SVGEGT. J was trimmed by 3 bases and V by 0 bases; bases with no gene match: 8. This CDR3 has 17 amino acids.

This clonotype has at least ten counts. The CDR3 DNA reads as TGTGCCAGCAGCCCCGGGCAGGGGAAGTATCAGCCCCAGCATTTT. Its translation: CASSPGQGKYQPQHF. The V call is TRBV28, the J call TRBJ1-5; a possible D gene is TRBD1 (6 bases). Trimming removed 6 bases at V and 5 bases at J, with 17 bases between. Germline V gives CDR1 MDHEN, CDR2 SYDVKM. The CDR3 consists of 15 residues.

This clonotype was counted ten times or more. The gene calls are TRBV5-6 and TRBJ2-2; 10 positions agree with TRBD1. The CDR3 covers 16 residues. After removal of 1 base from V and 5 bases from J, the junction contained 5 bases not matched to a gene. Germline CDR1 SGHDT, CDR2 YYEEEE. The CDR3 sequence: CASSLLDRGGTGELFF. In nucleotides, the CDR3 is TGTGCCAGCAGCTTGTTGGACAGGGGGGGGACCGGGGAGCTGTTTTTT.

In its sample, this clonotype was seen a few times. The rearrangement uses TRBV6-1 and TRBJ2-1; 10 bases are shared with TRBD2. The trim removed 5 bases at V and 10 bases at J, leaving 14 bases unmatched. This CDR3 spans 16 amino acids. Germline V gene data show CDR1 as MNHNS and CDR2 as SASEGT. The CDR3 bases are TGTGCCAGCAGTTATGGGCTAGCGGGAGACCCGGGGGAGCAGTTCTTC. It is translated as CASSYGLAGDPGEQFF.

As to this clonotype: A read error may explain this, as a much larger clone is one base away. The V call is TRBV14, the J call TRBJ2-7, with 8 bases lining up with TRBD2. In germline, CDR1 is SGHDN, CDR2 FVKESK. The length of the CDR3 is 14 residues. V was pared by 1 base and J by 1 base, with 0 bases of the junction left unmatched. CDR3 region: CASSQVAGSYEQYF. The CDR3 DNA sequence: TGTGCCAGCAGCCAAGTAGCGGGGTCCTACGAGCAGTACTTC.

This clonotype was counted ten times or more. This chain connects TRBV12-3 or TRBV12-4 to TRBJ2-3; 13 bases match TRBD2. The V and J ends lost 5 bases and 1 base, in that order; junction bases with no gene match: 9. The CDR3 sequence is 18 residues long. CDR3 region: CASSQRLAGGSGTDTQYF. Written as DNA, the CDR3 is TGTGCCAGCAGTCAGAGACTAGCGGGAGGCTCTGGCACAGATACGCAGTATTTT.

The table lists this clonotype with many counts. This sequence joins TRBV7-9 and TRBJ2-7, with 11 bases identical to TRBD2. The germline V gene has CDR1 SEHNR and CDR2 FQNEAQ (reference sequence). The CDR3 runs to 15 residues. Unmatched junction bases numbered 6, after V lost 4 bases and J lost 4 bases. CDR3 sequence: CASSSLTSGTYEQYF. The CDR3 nucleotides are TGTGCCAGCAGCTCGCTGACTAGCGGGACATACGAGCAGTACTTC.

This clonotype was detected a few times. The genes are TRBV7-9 and TRBJ2-3, with TRBD1 matching 10 bases. In germline, CDR1 is SEHNR, CDR2 FQNEAQ (reference sequence). The CDR3 consists of 18 residues. Trimming removed 5 bases from V and 5 bases from J; junction bases left unmatched: 16. This chain's CDR3 is CASSPPQIKTGGVDTQYF. The CDR3 DNA reads TGTGCCAGCAGCCCGCCCCAGATAAAGACAGGGGGCGTAGATACGCAGTATTTT.

This clonotype was observed a few times. CDR3 sequence (DNA): TGTGCCAGTAGTAGCTTGCTGGGTAATCAGCCCCAGCATTTT. Translation: CASSSLLGNQPQHF. The chain has TRBV19 and TRBJ1-5, with D hard to call. The V gene's germline CDR1 is LNHDA and CDR2 SQIVND (reference sequence). The CDR3 extends over 14 amino acids. Between the trimmed V and J ends, which lost 4 bases and 4 bases, there was a span of 11 bases.

The chain uses TRBV6-1 and TRBJ1-2, with D maybe TRBD1 (6 bases). The germline V gene has CDR1 MNHNS and CDR2 SASEGT. Trimming shortened V by 6 bases and J by 7 bases, and 18 bases separated the two germline ends. The CDR3 length is 14 residues. The CDR3: CASSGGRFDAGYTF. The DNA of the CDR3 is TGTGCCAGCAGCGGGGGGCGGTTCGATGCTGGCTACACCTTC.

The V and J genes are TRBV20-1 and TRBJ2-5, with D perhaps matching TRBD2 (6 bases). This CDR3 is built from 13 residues. Trimming cost V 5 bases and J 0 bases, with 10 bases left between them. CDR1 DFQATT and CDR2 SNEGSKA come from the germline V gene (reference sequence). Here the CDR3 reads CSAVRDYQETQYF. CDR3 sequence (DNA): TGCAGTGCTGTGCGGGACTACCAAGAGACCCAGTACTTC.

This clonotype has just a few counts. The rearrangement uses TRBV11-3 and TRBJ2-2, with a possible D match to TRBD1 (6 bases). The germline V gene has CDR1 SGHNT and CDR2 YENEEA. The CDR3 is 16 amino acids. V was cut by 0 bases and J by 4 bases, with 12 bases left in between. This CDR3 reads CASSLDHDRSTGELFF. As DNA, the CDR3 is TGTGCCAGCAGCTTAGATCACGACAGGTCCACCGGGGAGCTGTTTTTT.

This clonotype was detected many times. Relative to the germline gene, one junction end is altered; a read error may explain this. This sequence joins TRBV7-8 and TRBJ2-1; TRBD2 aligns across 9 bases. There are 15 residues in the CDR3. From germline, CDR1 is SGHVS and CDR2 FQNEAQ. The CDR3 region is CASSIAGAIYNEQFF. CDR3 nucleotide sequence: TGTGCCAGCAGCATAGCGGGAGCGATTTACAATGAGCAGTTCTTC.

This clonotype was seen more than once but under ten times. The DNA of the CDR3 is TGTGCCAGCGGGGCCGGGACCGCAAACTCTGGAAACACCATATATTTT. Amino acids: CASGAGTANSGNTIYF. The genes are TRBV28 and TRBJ1-3; weak D call: TRBD1 (5 bases). Per germline, CDR1 MDHEN and CDR2 SYDVKM. The V gene lost 8 bases and the J gene lost 0 bases, with 17 bases spanning the gap. CDR3 length: 16 amino acids.

This clonotype was observed many times. The chain links TRBV30 to TRBJ1-5; 11 positions match TRBD1. Looked up from germline, CDR1 is GTSNPN and CDR2 is SVGIG (reference sequence). The CDR3 sequence is 14 residues long. V dropped 1 base and J dropped 8; count of bases not matched to a gene: 4. As DNA, the CDR3 is TGTGCCTGGAGTGCCGGACAGGGGGCAGAGCCCCAGCATTTT. Translated, it gives CAWSAGQGAEPQHF.

This clonotype occurred a few times. The chain recombines TRBV25-1 with TRBJ1-2; no clear D. CDR3 length equals 14 residues. V was clipped by 3 bases and J by 5 bases, with 13 bases between them. Germline loops: CDR1 MGHDK, CDR2 SYGVNS. CDR3 sequence reads: CASSERVFPYGYTF. The CDR3 coding sequence is TGTGCCAGCAGTGAGCGGGTGTTTCCGTATGGCTACACCTTC.

This clonotype was counted many times. The chain couples TRBV24-1 to TRBJ2-3; TRBD1 agrees at 9 bases. The CDR3 consists of 14 residues. The J segment lost 5 bases and the V segment lost 7 bases, leaving 6 bases of the junction unmatched. CDR1 is KGHDR and CDR2 is SFDVKD in the germline V gene. CDR3 coding DNA: TGTGCCACCAGGATGGGACAGGGTGGAGATACGCAGTATTTT. Its translation: CATRMGQGGDTQYF.

This clonotype was seen ten or more times. The chain carries TRBV18 and TRBJ1-2, with D tentatively TRBD1 (6 bases). The CDR3 spans 14 residues. Trimming cost V 3 bases and J 4 bases, with 12 bases left between them. Germline V gene data show CDR1 as KGHSH and CDR2 as LQKENI. CDR3 in amino acids: CASSPTGPLYGYTF. The CDR3 DNA follows: TGTGCCAGCTCACCGACAGGTCCTCTCTATGGCTACACCTTC.

Ten or more counts support this clonotype. The V gene is TRBV28, the J gene TRBJ2-1; D perhaps matches TRBD2 (5 bases). Per germline, CDR1 MDHEN and CDR2 SYDVKM. The CDR3 runs 14 residues. With 4 bases removed from V and 6 bases from J, the gap between germline ends came to 13 bases. The CDR3: CASSSPGTINEQFF. CDR3 DNA: TGTGCCAGCAGTTCGCCGGGAACCATCAATGAGCAGTTCTTC.

Many counts were recorded for this clonotype. The V call is TRBV6-6, the J call TRBJ1-5; D is unclear. With 0 bases removed from V and 5 bases from J, the gap between germline ends came to 8 bases. CDR3 size: 14 residues. CDR1 and CDR2 (germline): MNHNY, SVGAGI (reference sequence). The CDR3 region is CASSYSSLDQPQHF. CDR3 DNA sequence: TGTGCCAGCAGTTACTCATCTCTGGATCAGCCCCAGCATTTT.

This clonotype was recorded many times. The chain employs TRBV2 and TRBJ1-1; a weak D match, TRBD1 (5 bases). The V gene's germline CDR1 is SNHLY and CDR2 FYNNEI. The CDR3 spans 11 residues. The V end was cut by 11 bases, the J end by 7 bases, with 14 bases between. The CDR3 reads CAYRGYGEAFF. The CDR3 coding sequence is TGTGCCTACCGGGGGTATGGTGAAGCTTTCTTT.

This clonotype was detected ten times or more. V and J are TRBV27 and TRBJ2-5; 8 bases fit TRBD1. Per the germline V gene, CDR1 is MNHEY and CDR2 is SMNVEV (reference sequence). Losses at the gene ends were 2 bases for V and 4 bases for J; bases not matched to a gene: 3. The CDR3 has 14 amino acids. CDR3 coding DNA: TGTGCCAGCAGTTTACAGGGGGCCGCAGAGACCCAGTACTTC. Translated: CASSLQGAAETQYF.

This clonotype was seen many times. The J gene is TRBJ1-6, the V gene TRBV7-2; 9 bases align to TRBD1. With 5 bases clipped from V and 10 bases from J, the junction kept 9 bases outside the gene matches. The germline CDR1 and CDR2 sequences are SGHTA and FQGNSA. This CDR3 has 15 amino acids. CDR3 DNA: TGTGCCAGCAGCCCGGGACAGGGAGACGGCTCACCCCTCCACTTT. It specifies CASSPGQGDGSPLHF.